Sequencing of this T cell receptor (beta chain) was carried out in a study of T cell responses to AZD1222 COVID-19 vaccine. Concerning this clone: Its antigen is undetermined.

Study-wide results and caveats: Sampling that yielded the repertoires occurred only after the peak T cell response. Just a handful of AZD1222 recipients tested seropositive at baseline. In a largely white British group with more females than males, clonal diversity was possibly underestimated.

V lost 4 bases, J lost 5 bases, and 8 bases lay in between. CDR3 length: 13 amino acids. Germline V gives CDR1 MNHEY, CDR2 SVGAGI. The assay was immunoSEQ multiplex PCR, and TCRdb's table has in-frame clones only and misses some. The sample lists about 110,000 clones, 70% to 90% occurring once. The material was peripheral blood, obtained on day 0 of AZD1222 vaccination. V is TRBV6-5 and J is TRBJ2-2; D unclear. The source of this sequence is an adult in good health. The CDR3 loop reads CASSFERTGELFF. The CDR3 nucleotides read TGTGCCAGCAGTTTCGAGAGAACCGGGGAGCTGTTTTTT.